Each of the 26 T cell receptor beta chains below was sequenced from the same sample in a study of blood T cell repertoires in COVID-19. Sequencing was performed with immunoSEQ multiplex PCR; in TCRdb, only in-frame clones are kept and a portion is missing. The repertoire has some 81,000 clones, roughly 91% of them found once; the top ten carry about 1%. The source material was peripheral blood. Receptors were obtained from a woman between 45 and 60 years old in a cohort sampled during active COVID-19.

The genes are TRBV7-6 and TRBJ2-5, with 8 bases identical to TRBD2. Germline CDR1 and CDR2: SGHVS and FNYEAQ. The CDR3 runs 16 residues. The V segment lost 3 bases and the J segment 4 bases; nucleotides outside the gene matches: 10. The CDR3 nucleotides are TGTGCCAGCAGCTTCCCGGGACTAGGCATCCCAGAGACCCAGTACTTC. Protein sequence: CASSFPGLGIPETQYF.

The CDR3 nucleotides are TGTGCCTGGAGTGTGACAGGGAAGGGCGAGCAGTACTTC. Translation: CAWSVTGKGEQYF. V is TRBV30 and J is TRBJ2-7; the match to TRBD1 covers 7 bases. The CDR3 is 13 residues long. Germline values: CDR1 GTSNPN, CDR2 SVGIG (reference sequence). Trimming took 0 bases from V and 6 from J; bases not matched to a gene: 5.

The V and J genes are TRBV7-8 and TRBJ2-7; maybe TRBD2 (6 bases). In germline, CDR1 is SGHVS, CDR2 FQNEAQ. V was cut by 3 bases and J by 0 bases, with 9 bases left in between. The CDR3 is 14 residues long. CDR3 coding DNA: TGTGCCAGCAGCTTCGGAGGGCCCTCCTACGAGCAGTACTTC. Its translation: CASSFGGPSYEQYF. Full variable domain (rest looked up from reference TRBV7-8 and TRBJ2-7): GAGVSQSPRYKVAKRGQDVALRCDPISGHVSLFWYQQALGQGPEFLTYFQNEAQLDKSGLPSDRFFAERPEGSVSTLKIQRTQQEDSAVYLCASSFGGPSYEQYFGPGTRLTVT.

The chain couples TRBV20-1 to TRBJ2-7; TRBD2 might be the D (6 bases). V lost 5 bases and J lost 2, with 19 bases in between. Germline CDR1 reads DFQATT; CDR2 reads SNEGSKA (reference sequence). CDR3 length: 15 amino acids. Written as DNA, the CDR3 is TGCAGTGCTCGTGAGACTAGTAAGGGTACCTACGAGCAGTACTTC. As protein: CSARETSKGTYEQYF.

The V call is TRBV18, the J call TRBJ2-3, with TRBD2 identical over 8 bases. The CDR3 totals 14 residues. V trimming: 2 bases; J trimming: 6 bases; junction bases outside the gene matches: 4. CDR1 KGHSH and CDR2 LQKENI come from the germline V gene. The CDR3 loop is CASSPSGSEDTQYF. The CDR3 DNA follows: TGTGCCAGCTCACCAAGCGGGAGCGAGGATACGCAGTATTTT.

This sequence joins TRBV5-5 and TRBJ1-1; D uncertain. The CDR3 length is 15 residues. CDR1 is SGHKS, CDR2 YYEKEE, per germline (reference sequence). V lost 2 bases and J 4 bases, leaving 15 bases between the germline ends. The CDR3 bases are TGTGCCAGCAGCTTCCCCCTGGGGAGTCCCACTGAAGCTTTCTTT. It codes for CASSFPLGSPTEAFF.

The chain recombines TRBV11-3 with TRBJ1-1; 7 bases map to TRBD1. The CDR3 spans 14 residues. Germline V gene data show CDR1 as SGHNT and CDR2 as YENEEA. Losses at the gene ends were 6 bases for V and 2 bases for J; bases not matched to a gene: 6. CDR3: CASSLRGENTEAFF. The CDR3 DNA follows: TGTGCCAGCAGTCTCAGGGGGGAAAACACTGAAGCTTTCTTT. Full variable domain (remainder filled in from reference TRBV11-3 and TRBJ1-1): EAGVVQSPRYKIIEKKQPVAFWCNPISGHNTLYWYLQNLGQGPELLIRYENEEAVDDSQLPKDRFSAERLKGVDSTLKIQPAELGDSAVYLCASSLRGENTEAFFGQGTRLTVV.

The rearrangement joins TRBV3-1 (or the pseudogene TRBV3-2) to TRBJ1-3; weak D call: TRBD1 (5 bases). The CDR3 consists of 14 residues. The germline V gene encodes CDR1 LGHDT and CDR2 YNNKEL (reference sequence). Trimming cost V 2 bases and J 2 bases, with 7 bases left between them. The CDR3 reads CASSQSRAGNTIYF. As DNA, the CDR3 is TGTGCCAGCAGCCAAAGCAGGGCTGGAAACACCATATATTTT.

V is TRBV2 and J is TRBJ1-4; TRBD1 might be the D (6 bases). Trimming took 8 bases from V and 5 from J, leaving 15 bases between them. This CDR3 spans 14 amino acids. Germline V CDR1 and CDR2: SNHLY, FYNNEI. Here the CDR3 reads CASGRQAVNEKLFF. In DNA form, the CDR3 reads TGTGCCAGCGGAAGACAGGCAGTGAATGAAAAACTGTTTTTT. The whole variable domain, filled in from reference TRBV2 and TRBJ1-4, reads EPEVTQTPSHQVTQMGQEVILRCVPISNHLYFYWYRQILGQKVEFLVSFYNNEISEKSEIFDDQFSVERPDGSNFTLKIRSTKLEDSAMYFCASGRQAVNEKLFFGSGTQLSVL.

This clone has only one observation. This chain joins TRBV3-1 (or the pseudogene TRBV3-2) and TRBJ2-7, with TRBD1 identical over 9 bases. Germline V lookup: CDR1 LGHDT, CDR2 YNNKEL (reference sequence). The ends lost 3 bases at V and 0 bases at J; junction bases unmatched: 3. CDR3 size: 15 residues. CDR3 sequence reads: CASSQAGQGSYEQYF. The CDR3 nucleotides are TGTGCCAGCAGCCAGGCGGGACAGGGCTCCTACGAGCAGTACTTC.

This clone was seen more than once but under ten times. Other DNA sequences in this sample translate to the same CDR3. The chain has TRBV4-1 and TRBJ2-7, with TRBD1 matching 9 bases. The CDR3 is 16 amino acids. Germline V gives CDR1 MGHRA, CDR2 YSYEKL. V trimming: 2 bases; J trimming: 2 bases; junction bases outside the gene matches: 7. This CDR3 reads CASSQSPGQGTYEQYF. The CDR3 DNA sequence: TGCGCCAGCAGCCAAAGTCCGGGACAGGGAACCTACGAGCAGTACTTC.

The gene calls are TRBV7-2 and TRBJ1-5; the match to TRBD1 covers 8 bases. V gave up 5 bases and J gave up 6 bases; unmatched junction bases: 6. The length of the CDR3 is 14 residues. CDR1 is SGHTA and CDR2 is FQGNSA in the germline V gene. CDR3 in amino acids: CASSVTGGGQPQHF. The CDR3 region has the DNA TGTGCCAGCAGCGTCACAGGGGGAGGTCAGCCCCAGCATTTT.

The rearrangement uses TRBV29-1 and TRBJ2-3; no clear D. V was trimmed by 5 bases and J by 0 bases, leaving 18 bases between them. Germline V CDR1 and CDR2: SQVTM, ANQGSEA. CDR3 size: 16 residues. CDR3 bases: TGCAGCGTTTGGAGCGTTTCTGAGCCTAGCACAGATACGCAGTATTTT. Amino acid sequence: CSVWSVSEPSTDTQYF.

The J gene is TRBJ1-4, the V gene TRBV27; 7 bases align to TRBD1. With 7 bases clipped from V and 10 bases from J, the junction kept 9 bases outside the gene matches. Per germline, CDR1 MNHEY and CDR2 SMNVEV (reference sequence). This CDR3 has 13 residues. CDR3 loop: CASTLTGLVKLFF. The CDR3 nucleotides read TGTGCCAGCACCCTGACAGGGCTAGTAAAACTGTTTTTT.

The gene calls are TRBV9 and TRBJ1-2, with D unresolved. Germline V lookup: CDR1 SGDLS, CDR2 YYNGEE. V was shortened by 4 bases and J by 0 bases, with 10 bases between the two germline ends. The CDR3 sequence is 14 residues long. Here the CDR3 DNA reads TGTGCCAGCAGCCCCCGCGGAGCTAACTATGGCTACACCTTC. Amino acids: CASSPRGANYGYTF.

The chain links TRBV27 to TRBJ2-2; TRBD2 aligns across 14 bases. Germline lookup yields CDR1 MNHEY and CDR2 SMNVEV (reference sequence). V was pared by 5 bases and J by 9 bases, with 5 bases of the junction left unmatched. The CDR3 runs to 15 residues. The CDR3 sequence is CASSPGTSGSRELFF. CDR3 in DNA: TGTGCCAGCAGTCCCGGGACTAGCGGGAGCCGGGAGCTGTTTTTT.

The chain combines TRBV19 with TRBJ1-5; TRBD1 might be the D (6 bases). CDR3 size: 15 residues. Germline lookup yields CDR1 LNHDA and CDR2 SQIVND (reference sequence). The ends were cut back, 6 bases at V and 4 bases at J, with 16 bases in the middle. The CDR3 spells CASSQGRGGNQPQHF. CDR3 coding DNA: TGTGCCAGTAGCCAGGGCAGGGGTGGGAATCAGCCCCAGCATTTT. The entire variable domain, with the rest obtained from reference TRBV19 and TRBJ1-5, is as follows: DGGITQSPKYLFRKEGQNVTLSCEQNLNHDAMYWYRQDPGQGLRLIYYSQIVNDFQKGDIAEGYSVSREKKESFPLTVTSAQKNPTAFYLCASSQGRGGNQPQHFGDGTRLSIL.

V and J are TRBV18 and TRBJ1-3; D remains unclear. Germline loops: CDR1 KGHSH, CDR2 LQKENI. Trimming stripped 1 base from V and 8 bases from J, with 6 bases between. This CDR3 comprises 12 residues. Here the CDR3 reads CASSPRSDTIYF. The CDR3 DNA reads TGTGCCAGCTCACCACGGTCGGACACCATATATTTT.

V usage is TRBV28 and J usage is TRBJ2-4, with D possibly being TRBD1 (5 bases). The V gene's germline CDR1 is MDHEN and CDR2 SYDVKM. The CDR3 has 14 residues. V was clipped by 5 bases and J by 6 bases, with 14 bases between them. The CDR3 spells CASSIGRAPNIQYF. The DNA for the CDR3 is TGTGCCAGCAGTATAGGCAGGGCCCCAAACATTCAGTACTTC.

CDR3 sequence: CASSRTTQETQYF. In DNA, the CDR3 is TGTGCCAGTAGTAGGACTACCCAAGAGACCCAGTACTTC. The V call is TRBV19, the J call TRBJ2-5, with D possibly TRBD2 on 6 matching bases. This CDR3 contains 13 residues. The ends were cut back, 4 bases at V and 1 base at J, with 7 bases in the middle. Germline V gene sequence: CDR1 LNHDA, CDR2 SQIVND (reference sequence).

The genes are TRBV7-2 and TRBJ1-4, with 9 bases that match TRBD1. This CDR3 is 14 amino acids long. Germline lookup yields CDR1 SGHTA and CDR2 FQGNSA. J gave up 10 bases and V 5 bases, and 8 bases lay outside the gene matches. The CDR3: CASSPRDRARKLFF. The CDR3 DNA follows: TGTGCCAGCAGCCCCCGGGACAGGGCAAGAAAACTGTTTTTT.

The chain joins TRBV7-9 to TRBJ2-3; 7 bases align to TRBD2. Trimming at V came to 4 bases and at J to 5 bases, leaving 3 bases not matched to a gene. Looked up from germline, CDR1 is SEHNR and CDR2 is FQNEAQ (reference sequence). This CDR3 spans 13 amino acids. CDR3 region: CASSSAGLDTQYF. For the CDR3, the DNA is TGTGCCAGCAGCTCAGCGGGGCTAGATACGCAGTATTTT.

The genes are TRBV4-2 and TRBJ2-7; weak D call: TRBD2 (5 bases). The CDR3 is 15 residues long. V dropped 1 base and J dropped 7 bases, with 17 bases sitting between them. Germline V gene sequence: CDR1 LGHNA, CDR2 YNFKEQ. The CDR3 DNA is TGTGCCAGCAGCCAAGGCGAGGGCCCTTTAGGGGAGCAGTACTTC. Translated, it gives CASSQGEGPLGEQYF.

The CDR3 loop reads CSVTGGENIQYF. The CDR3, as DNA: TGCAGCGTCACAGGGGGCGAGAACATTCAGTACTTC. This chain joins TRBV29-1 and TRBJ2-4; 9 bases line up with TRBD1. V lost 6 bases to trimming and J lost 7 bases; unmatched junction nucleotides: 4. The CDR3 has 12 amino acids. Per the germline V gene, CDR1 is SQVTM and CDR2 is ANQGSEA. The full variable domain, rest sourced from reference TRBV29-1 and TRBJ2-4, is SAVISQKPSRDICQRGTSLTIQCQVDSQVTMMFWYRQQPGQSLTLIATANQGSEATYESGFVIDKFPISRPNLTFSTLTVSNMSPEDSSIYLCSVTGGENIQYFGAGTRLSVL.

The chain recombines TRBV18 with TRBJ2-5; 10 bases match TRBD1. This CDR3 is built from 14 residues. V lost 4 bases to trimming and J lost 1 base; unmatched junction nucleotides: 0. Germline lookup yields CDR1 KGHSH and CDR2 LQKENI. In DNA form, the CDR3 reads TGTGCCAGCTCACGGGACAGGGGCCAAGAGACCCAGTACTTC. It yields the protein CASSRDRGQETQYF.

This clone was seen a single time. The chain links TRBV6-4 to TRBJ2-7, with 7 bases that match TRBD2. CDR3 length: 13 residues. Germline V CDR1 and CDR2: MRHNA, SNTAGT. After removal of 7 bases from V and 2 bases from J, the junction contained 5 bases not matched to a gene. The CDR3 coding sequence is TGTGCCAGCAAAGGGCTAGCGGCCTACGAGCAGTACTTC. This sequence encodes CASKGLAAYEQYF.